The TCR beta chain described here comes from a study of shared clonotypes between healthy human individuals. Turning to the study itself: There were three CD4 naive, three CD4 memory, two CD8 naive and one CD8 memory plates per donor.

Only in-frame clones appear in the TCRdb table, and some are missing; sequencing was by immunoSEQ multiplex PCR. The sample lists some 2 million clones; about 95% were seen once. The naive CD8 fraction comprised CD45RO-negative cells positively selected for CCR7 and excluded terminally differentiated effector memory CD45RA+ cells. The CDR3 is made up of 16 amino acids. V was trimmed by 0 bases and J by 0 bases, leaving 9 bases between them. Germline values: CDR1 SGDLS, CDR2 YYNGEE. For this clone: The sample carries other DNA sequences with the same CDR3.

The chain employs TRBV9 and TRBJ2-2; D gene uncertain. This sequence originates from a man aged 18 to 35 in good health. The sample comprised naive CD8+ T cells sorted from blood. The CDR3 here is CASSVGGSPNTGELFF. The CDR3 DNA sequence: TGTGCCAGCAGCGTAGGGGGTAGCCCGAACACCGGGGAGCTGTTTTTT.